The clone carrying this T cell receptor (beta chain) appeared once. Its antigen is undetermined. This sample stems from a study of blood T cells in healthy people across ages. Study-wide results and caveats: Higher diversity and more naive CD4+ cells were features of long-lived donors, compared to aged donors.

V lost 0 bases and J 2 bases, leaving 14 bases between the germline ends. This CDR3 contains 16 residues. The germline CDR1 and CDR2 sequences are MNHEY and SVGAGI. It was with a sample-barcoded 5' primer and a J-beta primer mix that a second PCR of roughly 7 to 12 cycles was run. TCRdb analysed the 5' RACE reads with MiXCR anew, one entry per CDR3 protein. This sample yields 1,100,000 or so distinct CDR3 sequences, of which 45% are seen a single time; over 15% belongs to the top ten. The TCR originated in a woman aged 60-75 years in good health. The sequencing input was blood. This chain uses TRBV6-5 with TRBJ2-7; D is tentatively TRBD1 or TRBD2 (5 bases each). CDR3 in amino acids: CASSYSRWGPTYEQYF. Written as DNA, the CDR3 is TGTGCCAGCAGTTACTCCCGGTGGGGACCCACCTACGAGCAGTACTTC.